This T cell receptor (beta chain) was retrieved from a study of T-cell memory formation after mild COVID-19. The CDR3 sequence is 15 residues long. From germline, CDR1 is MNHEY and CDR2 SMNVEV (reference sequence). The V end lost 6 bases, the J end lost 6 bases, and 17 bases lay between the germline ends. Employing constant-segment primers, 5'RACE generated TCR alpha and TCR beta cDNA libraries bearing sample barcodes and UMIs. One entry per CDR3 protein, called by TCRdb with MiXCR from the 5' RACE reads. The sample has about 190,000 distinct CDR3 sequences; about 20% are singletons. Sequenced sample: PBMCs or a T cell subset sorted from them (not recorded which). The chain carries TRBV27 and TRBJ1-4; D may be TRBD1 (5 bases). The sequence came from an adult woman who had mild COVID-19 (a few samples of this study predate the infection). Cell type and time point are not known. CDR3 sequence: CASSPRRGRDEKLFF. The CDR3 DNA follows: TGTGCCAGCAGCCCGAGGAGGGGCCGGGATGAAAAACTGTTTTTT.